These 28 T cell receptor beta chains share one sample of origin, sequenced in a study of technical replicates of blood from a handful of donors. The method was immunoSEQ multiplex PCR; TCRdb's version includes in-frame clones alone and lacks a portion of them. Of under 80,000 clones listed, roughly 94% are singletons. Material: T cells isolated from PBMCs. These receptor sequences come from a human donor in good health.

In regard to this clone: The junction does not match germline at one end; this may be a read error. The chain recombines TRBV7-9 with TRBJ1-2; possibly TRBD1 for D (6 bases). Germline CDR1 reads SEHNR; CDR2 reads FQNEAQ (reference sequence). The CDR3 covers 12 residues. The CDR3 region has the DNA TGTGCCAGCAGCCTTTCCGGGACAACTTCCCCCTTC. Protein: CASSLSGTTSPF.

CDR3 in DNA: TGTGCCAGCAGTGAATCTGGGGCGAGTGGTTCACCCCTCCACTTT. As protein: CASSESGASGSPLHF. The chain is built from TRBV6-1 and TRBJ1-6; D is possibly TRBD1 (5 bases). The CDR3 extends over 15 amino acids. Germline-derived CDR1 and CDR2 are MNHNS and SASEGT. The V gene lost 2 bases and the J gene lost 9 bases, with 14 bases spanning the gap.

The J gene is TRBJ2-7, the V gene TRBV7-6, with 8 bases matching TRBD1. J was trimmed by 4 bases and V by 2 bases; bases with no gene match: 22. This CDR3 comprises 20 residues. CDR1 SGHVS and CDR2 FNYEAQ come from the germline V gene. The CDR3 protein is CASSLTARDRRCPTPYEQYF. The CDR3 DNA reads TGTGCCAGCAGCTTAACGGCCCGGGACAGGCGATGCCCGACCCCTTACGAGCAGTACTTC.

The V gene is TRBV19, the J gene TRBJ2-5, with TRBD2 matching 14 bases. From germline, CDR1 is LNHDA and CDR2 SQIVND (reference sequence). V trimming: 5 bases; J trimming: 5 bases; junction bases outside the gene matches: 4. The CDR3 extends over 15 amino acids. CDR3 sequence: CASSSGLAGVETQYF. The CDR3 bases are TGTGCCAGTAGTTCGGGACTAGCGGGAGTCGAGACCCAGTACTTC. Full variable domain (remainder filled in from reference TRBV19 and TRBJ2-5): DGGITQSPKYLFRKEGQNVTLSCEQNLNHDAMYWYRQDPGQGLRLIYYSQIVNDFQKGDIAEGYSVSREKKESFPLTVTSAQKNPTAFYLCASSSGLAGVETQYFGPGTRLLVL.

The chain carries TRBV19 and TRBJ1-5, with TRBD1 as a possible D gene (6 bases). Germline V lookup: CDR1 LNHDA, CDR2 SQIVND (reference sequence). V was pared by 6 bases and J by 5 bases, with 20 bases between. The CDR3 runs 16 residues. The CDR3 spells CASSREQGYLDQPQHF. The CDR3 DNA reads TGTGCCAGTAGCAGAGAACAGGGTTATTTAGATCAGCCCCAGCATTTT.

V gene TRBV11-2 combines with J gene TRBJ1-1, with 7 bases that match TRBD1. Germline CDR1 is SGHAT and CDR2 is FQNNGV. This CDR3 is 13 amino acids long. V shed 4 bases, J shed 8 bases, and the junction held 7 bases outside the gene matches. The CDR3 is CASSSAGTVEAFF. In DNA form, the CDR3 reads TGTGCCAGCAGCTCAGCCGGGACAGTAGAAGCTTTCTTT.

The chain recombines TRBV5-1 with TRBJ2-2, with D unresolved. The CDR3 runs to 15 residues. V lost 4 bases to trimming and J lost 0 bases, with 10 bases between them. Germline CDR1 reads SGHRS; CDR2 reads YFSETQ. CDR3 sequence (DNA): TGCGCCAGCAGCCTGATTAGTCCGAACACCGGGGAGCTGTTTTTT. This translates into CASSLISPNTGELFF.

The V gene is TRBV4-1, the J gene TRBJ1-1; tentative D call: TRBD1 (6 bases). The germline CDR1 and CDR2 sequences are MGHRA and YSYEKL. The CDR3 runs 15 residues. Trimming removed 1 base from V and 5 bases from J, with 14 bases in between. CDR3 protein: CASSQAWGRRTEAFF. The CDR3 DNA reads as TGCGCCAGCAGCCAAGCATGGGGGCGCAGAACTGAAGCTTTCTTT.

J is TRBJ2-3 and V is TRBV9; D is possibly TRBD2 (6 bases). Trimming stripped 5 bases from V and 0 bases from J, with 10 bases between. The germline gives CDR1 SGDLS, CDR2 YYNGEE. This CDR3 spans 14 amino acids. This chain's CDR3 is CASSETRSTDTQYF. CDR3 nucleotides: TGTGCCAGCAGTGAGACTAGAAGCACAGATACGCAGTATTTT.

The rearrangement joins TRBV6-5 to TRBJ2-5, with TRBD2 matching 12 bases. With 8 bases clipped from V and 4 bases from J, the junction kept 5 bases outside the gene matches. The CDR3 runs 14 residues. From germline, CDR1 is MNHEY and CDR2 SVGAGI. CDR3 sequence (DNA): TGTGCCAGCTCACCGACTAGCGGGGGAGAGACCCAGTACTTC. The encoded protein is CASSPTSGGETQYF.

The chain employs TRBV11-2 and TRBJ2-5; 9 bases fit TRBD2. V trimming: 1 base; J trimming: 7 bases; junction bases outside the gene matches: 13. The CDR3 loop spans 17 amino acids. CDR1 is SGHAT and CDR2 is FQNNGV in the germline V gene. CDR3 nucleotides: TGTGCCAGCAGCTTAGGCGGGGGGGTTGATATTCGAGGGACCCAGTACTTC. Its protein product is CASSLGGGVDIRGTQYF.

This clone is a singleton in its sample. CDR3 DNA: TGCGCCAGCAGCTCCTCCCGCCGGGACAGGGGAGGTCAGCGGTATGGCTACACCTTC. It is translated as CASSSSRRDRGGQRYGYTF. The chain uses TRBV5-1 and TRBJ1-2; 10 bases agree with TRBD1. Germline values: CDR1 SGHRS, CDR2 YFSETQ. J was trimmed by 5 bases and V by 3 bases; bases with no gene match: 19. The CDR3 length is 19 residues.

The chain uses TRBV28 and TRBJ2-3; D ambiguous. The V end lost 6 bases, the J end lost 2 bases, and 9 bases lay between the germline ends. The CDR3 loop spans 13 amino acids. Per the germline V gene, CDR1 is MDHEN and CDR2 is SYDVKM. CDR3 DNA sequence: TGTGCCAGCAGACATGAAAACACAGATACGCAGTATTTT. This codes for CASRHENTDTQYF. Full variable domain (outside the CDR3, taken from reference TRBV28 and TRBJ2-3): DVKVTQSSRYLVKRTGEKVFLECVQDMDHENMFWYRQDPGLGLRLIYFSYDVKMKEKGDIPEGYSVSREKKERFSLILESASTNQTSMYLCASRHENTDTQYFGPGTRLTVL.

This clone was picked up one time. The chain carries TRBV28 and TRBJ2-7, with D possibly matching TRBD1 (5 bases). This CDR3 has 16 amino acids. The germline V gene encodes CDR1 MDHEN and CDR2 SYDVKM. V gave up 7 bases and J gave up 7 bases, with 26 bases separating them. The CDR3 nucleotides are TGTGCCAGCATTACAGGCCAAGAGCCGTCTTCCGAGGAGCAGTACTTC. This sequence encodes CASITGQEPSSEEQYF.

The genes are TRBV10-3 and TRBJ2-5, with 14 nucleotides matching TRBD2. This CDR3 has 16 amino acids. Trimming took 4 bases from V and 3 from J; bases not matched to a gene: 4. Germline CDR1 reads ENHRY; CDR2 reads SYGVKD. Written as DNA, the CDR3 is TGTGCCATCAGTGTGACGGGACTAGCGGGGGAAGAGACCCAGTACTTC. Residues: CAISVTGLAGEETQYF.

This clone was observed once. This CDR3 reads CASSSQGGVYGYTF. In DNA, the CDR3 is TGTGCCAGCAGTTCACAGGGGGGGGTCTATGGCTACACCTTC. V is TRBV6-1 and J is TRBJ1-2; 8 bases match TRBD1. CDR1 is MNHNS, CDR2 SASEGT, per germline. After removal of 5 bases from V and 4 bases from J, the junction contained 6 bases not matched to a gene. This CDR3 has 14 residues.

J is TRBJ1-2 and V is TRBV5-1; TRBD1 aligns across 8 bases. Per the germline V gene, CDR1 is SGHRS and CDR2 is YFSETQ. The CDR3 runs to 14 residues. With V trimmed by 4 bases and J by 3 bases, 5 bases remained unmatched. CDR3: CASSGGQVDYGYTF. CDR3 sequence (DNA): TGCGCCAGCAGCGGGGGACAGGTGGACTATGGCTACACCTTC. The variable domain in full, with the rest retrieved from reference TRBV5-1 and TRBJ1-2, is KAGVTQTPRYLIKTRGQQVTLSCSPISGHRSVSWYQQTPGQGLQFLFEYFSETQRNKGNFPGRFSGRQFSNSRSEMNVSTLELGDSALYLCASSGGQVDYGYTFGSGTRLTVV.

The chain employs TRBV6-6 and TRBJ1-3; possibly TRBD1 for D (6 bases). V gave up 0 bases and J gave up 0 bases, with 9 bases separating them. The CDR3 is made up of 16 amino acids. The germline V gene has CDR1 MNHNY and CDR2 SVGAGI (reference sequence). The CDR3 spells CASSYSTGTSGNTIYF. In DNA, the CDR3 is TGTGCCAGCAGTTACTCGACAGGTACCTCTGGAAACACCATATATTTT.

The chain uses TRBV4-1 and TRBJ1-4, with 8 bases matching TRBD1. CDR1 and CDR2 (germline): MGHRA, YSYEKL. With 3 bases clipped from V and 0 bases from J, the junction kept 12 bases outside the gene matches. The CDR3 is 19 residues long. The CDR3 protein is CASSQLRTGLTATNEKLFF. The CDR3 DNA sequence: TGCGCCAGCAGCCAGCTAAGGACAGGGCTTACTGCAACTAATGAAAAACTGTTTTTT.

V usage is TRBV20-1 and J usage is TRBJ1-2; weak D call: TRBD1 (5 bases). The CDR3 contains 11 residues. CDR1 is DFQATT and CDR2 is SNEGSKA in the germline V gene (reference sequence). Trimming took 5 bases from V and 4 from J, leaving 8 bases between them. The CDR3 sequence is CSASDSYGYTF. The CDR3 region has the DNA TGCAGTGCTTCCGACAGCTATGGCTACACCTTC.

The DNA of the CDR3 is TGTGCCAGCAGCGGGTATGACAGCCTAACGACTGAAGCTTTCTTT. It translates to CASSGYDSLTTEAFF. The gene calls are TRBV7-9 and TRBJ1-1; D perhaps matches TRBD1 (5 bases). Trimming pared 5 bases from V and 5 bases from J, leaving 18 bases between. The CDR3 is 15 residues long. Germline V gives CDR1 SEHNR, CDR2 FQNEAQ (reference sequence).

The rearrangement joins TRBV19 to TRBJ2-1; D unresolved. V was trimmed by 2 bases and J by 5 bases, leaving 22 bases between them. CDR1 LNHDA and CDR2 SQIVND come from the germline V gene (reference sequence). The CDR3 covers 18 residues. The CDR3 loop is CASSIRPPWVEKDNEQFF. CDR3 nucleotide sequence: TGTGCCAGTAGTATAAGGCCCCCCTGGGTGGAGAAGGACAATGAGCAGTTCTTC. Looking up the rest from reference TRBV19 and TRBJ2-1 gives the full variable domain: DGGITQSPKYLFRKEGQNVTLSCEQNLNHDAMYWYRQDPGQGLRLIYYSQIVNDFQKGDIAEGYSVSREKKESFPLTVTSAQKNPTAFYLCASSIRPPWVEKDNEQFFGPGTRLTVL.

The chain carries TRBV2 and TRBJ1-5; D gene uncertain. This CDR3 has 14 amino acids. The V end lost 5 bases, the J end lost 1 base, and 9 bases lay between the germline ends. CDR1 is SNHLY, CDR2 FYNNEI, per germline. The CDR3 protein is CASSYGVSNQPQHF. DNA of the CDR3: TGTGCCAGCAGTTACGGAGTAAGCAATCAGCCCCAGCATTTT.

The DNA for the CDR3 is TGTGCCTGGAGTGTAGGCAGGGGGCCGGTTGGGGAAAAACTGTTTTTT. Translating gives CAWSVGRGPVGEKLFF. V gene TRBV30 combines with J gene TRBJ1-4; 8 bases map to TRBD1. V lost 0 bases, J lost 8 bases, and 11 bases stayed unmatched. Per germline, CDR1 GTSNPN and CDR2 SVGIG (reference sequence). This CDR3 has 16 amino acids.

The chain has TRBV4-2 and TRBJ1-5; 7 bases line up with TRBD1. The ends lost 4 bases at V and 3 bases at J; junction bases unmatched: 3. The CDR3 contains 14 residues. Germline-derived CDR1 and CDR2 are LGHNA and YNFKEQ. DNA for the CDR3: TGTGCCAGCAGCCGGGACAGCCCCAATCAGCCCCAGCATTTT. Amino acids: CASSRDSPNQPQHF.

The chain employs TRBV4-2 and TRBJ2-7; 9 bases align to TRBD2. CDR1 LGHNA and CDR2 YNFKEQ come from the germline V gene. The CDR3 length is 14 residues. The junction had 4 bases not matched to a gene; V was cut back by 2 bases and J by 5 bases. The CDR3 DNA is TGTGCCAGCAGCCAACCTAGCGGGGCCCACGAGCAGTACTTC. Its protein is CASSQPSGAHEQYF.

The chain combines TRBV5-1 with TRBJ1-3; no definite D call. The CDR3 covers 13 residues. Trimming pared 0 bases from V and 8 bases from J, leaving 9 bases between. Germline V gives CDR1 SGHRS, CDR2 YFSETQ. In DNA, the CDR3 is TGCGCCAGCAGCTTGGGCAGTCGGGACACCATATATTTT. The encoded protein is CASSLGSRDTIYF. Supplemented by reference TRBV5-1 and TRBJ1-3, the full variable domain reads KAGVTQTPRYLIKTRGQQVTLSCSPISGHRSVSWYQQTPGQGLQFLFEYFSETQRNKGNFPGRFSGRQFSNSRSEMNVSTLELGDSALYLCASSLGSRDTIYFGEGSWLTVV.

The CDR3 spells CASSLGGARDIQYF. The CDR3 region has the DNA TGTGCCAGCAGCTTAGGGGGGGCCAGAGACATTCAGTACTTC. V and J are TRBV5-4 and TRBJ2-4; possibly TRBD2 for D (7 bases). Germline V gene lookup returns CDR1 SGHNT and CDR2 YYREEE (reference sequence). CDR3 length: 14 amino acids. V dropped 2 bases and J dropped 8 bases, with 14 bases sitting between them.